This TCR beta chain was recovered during a study of cytomegalovirus exposure and HLA in healthy donors. Findings and limits, study-wide: A few chains linked to CMV were shown in vitro to be specific for CMV antigens. Analysis performed later showed TCR beta chains linked to HLA being more clonally expanded than equally common others. Researchers reported in a later analysis that a missense DCLRE1C variant was tied to TCR beta V- and J-gene trimming. Productive status was seen about 90% or about 30% of the time for most TCR beta V segments in an earlier analysis.

Trimming removed 6 bases from V and 2 bases from J; junction bases left unmatched: 6. Germline loops: CDR1 MNHEY, CDR2 SVGAGI. The CDR3 spans 14 residues. This PCR relied on a set of 60 Vbeta primers and 13 Jbeta primers. Data came from immunoSEQ multiplex PCR; TCRdb stores just in-frame clones and leaves some out. The sample holds roughly 290,000 clones, 75% to 90% seen once. Points on this clone: Its antigen is as yet unknown.

The V and J genes are TRBV6-5 and TRBJ2-5, with 7 bases aligning to TRBD2. The TCR originated in a girl aged 2-10 years in good health and CMV-seronegative. Sequenced: PBMCs. The CDR3 DNA follows: TGTGCCAGCAGAGTTGGCGGGAGTCAAGAGACCCAGTACTTC. The encoded protein is CASRVGGSQETQYF.